Here is one T cell receptor beta chain with its context. The antigen remains undetermined. The data derive from a study of T-cell memory formation after mild COVID-19. The 5'RACE method, run with constant-segment primers, produced TCR alpha and TCR beta cDNA libraries (carrying sample barcodes and UMIs). Via MiXCR, TCRdb re-called the 5' RACE reads, giving one row per CDR3 protein. The sample lists hundreds of thousands of distinct CDR3 sequences, 20% seen once, with around 12% in the top ten. V was shortened by 6 bases and J by 2 bases, with 14 bases between the two germline ends. Germline loops: CDR1 WSHSY, CDR2 SAAADI. The CDR3 runs 14 residues. Study-level points and caveats: Prior to infection, memory already included some responding clones, suggesting cross-reactive memory joined. Clones that got smaller from day 15 to 85 had even CD4/CD8, while clones growing later tipped toward CD4+.

V is TRBV10-2 and J is TRBJ2-7; no clear D. The TCR originated in an adult woman who had mild COVID-19 (a few samples of this study predate the infection). Cell type and time point are not known. Sample: PBMCs or a T cell subset sorted from them (not recorded which). The CDR3 spells CASRAATGPYEQYF. The CDR3 DNA reads TGCGCCAGCAGAGCAGCGACTGGCCCCTACGAGCAGTACTTC.